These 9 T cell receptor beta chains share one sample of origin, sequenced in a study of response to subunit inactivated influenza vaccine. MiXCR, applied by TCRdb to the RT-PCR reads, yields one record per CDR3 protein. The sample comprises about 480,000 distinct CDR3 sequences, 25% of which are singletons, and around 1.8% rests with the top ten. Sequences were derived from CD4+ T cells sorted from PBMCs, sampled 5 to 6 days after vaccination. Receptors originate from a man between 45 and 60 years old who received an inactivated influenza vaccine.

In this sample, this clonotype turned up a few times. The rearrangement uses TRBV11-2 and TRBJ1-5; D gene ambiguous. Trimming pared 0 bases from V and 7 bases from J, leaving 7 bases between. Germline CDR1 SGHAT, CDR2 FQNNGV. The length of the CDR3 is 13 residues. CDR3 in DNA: TGTGCCAGCAGCTTAGATTACGGACAGCCCCAGCATTTT. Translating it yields CASSLDYGQPQHF.

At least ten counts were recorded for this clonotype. The CDR3, as DNA: TGTGCCAGCAGCTTAGATCTCGGCGATGGCTACACCTTC. Residues: CASSLDLGDGYTF. The V and J genes are TRBV11-2 and TRBJ1-2; D gene ambiguous. The V and J ends lost 0 bases and 6 bases respectively, with 8 bases between them. The CDR3 extends over 13 amino acids. Germline lookup yields CDR1 SGHAT and CDR2 FQNNGV. Variable domain in full (rest from reference TRBV11-2 and TRBJ1-2): EAGVAQSPRYKIIEKRQSVAFWCNPISGHATLYWYQQILGQGPKLLIQFQNNGVVDDSQLPKDRFSAERLKGVDSTLKIQPAKLEDSAVYLCASSLDLGDGYTFGSGTRLTVV.

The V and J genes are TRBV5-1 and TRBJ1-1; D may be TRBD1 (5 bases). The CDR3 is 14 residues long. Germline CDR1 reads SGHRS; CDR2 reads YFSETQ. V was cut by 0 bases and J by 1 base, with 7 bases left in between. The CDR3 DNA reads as TGCGCCAGCAGCTTGGTAGGGGCGAACACTGAAGCTTTCTTT. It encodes CASSLVGANTEAFF. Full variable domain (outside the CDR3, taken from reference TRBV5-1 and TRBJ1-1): KAGVTQTPRYLIKTRGQQVTLSCSPISGHRSVSWYQQTPGQGLQFLFEYFSETQRNKGNFPGRFSGRQFSNSRSEMNVSTLELGDSALYLCASSLVGANTEAFFGQGTRLTVV.

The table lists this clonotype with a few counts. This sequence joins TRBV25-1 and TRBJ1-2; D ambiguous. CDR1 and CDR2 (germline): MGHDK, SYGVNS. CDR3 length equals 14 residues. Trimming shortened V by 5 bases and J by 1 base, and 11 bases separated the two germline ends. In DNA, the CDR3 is TGTGCCAGCAGTCCAAGACCCTATAACTATGGCTACACCTTC. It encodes CASSPRPYNYGYTF.

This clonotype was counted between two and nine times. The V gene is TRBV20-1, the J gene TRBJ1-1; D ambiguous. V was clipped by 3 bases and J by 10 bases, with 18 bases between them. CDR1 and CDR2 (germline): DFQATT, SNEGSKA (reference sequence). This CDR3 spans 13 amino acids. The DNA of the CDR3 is TGCAGTGCTAGTGCCCTACCCAGTGTGGTAGCTTTCTTT. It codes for CSASALPSVVAFF.

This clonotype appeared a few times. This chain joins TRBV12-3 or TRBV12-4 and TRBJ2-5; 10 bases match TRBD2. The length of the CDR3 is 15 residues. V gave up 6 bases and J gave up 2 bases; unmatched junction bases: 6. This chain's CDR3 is CASRKIAGGQETQYF. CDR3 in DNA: TGTGCCAGCAGGAAAATAGCGGGGGGTCAAGAGACCCAGTACTTC.

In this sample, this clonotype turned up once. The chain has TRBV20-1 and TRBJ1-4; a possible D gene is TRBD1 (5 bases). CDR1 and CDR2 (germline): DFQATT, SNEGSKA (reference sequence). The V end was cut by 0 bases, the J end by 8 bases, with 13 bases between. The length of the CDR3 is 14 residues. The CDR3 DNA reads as TGCAGTGCTAGAGACCAGGGCTGGGGAGAAAAACTGTTTTTT. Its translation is CSARDQGWGEKLFF.

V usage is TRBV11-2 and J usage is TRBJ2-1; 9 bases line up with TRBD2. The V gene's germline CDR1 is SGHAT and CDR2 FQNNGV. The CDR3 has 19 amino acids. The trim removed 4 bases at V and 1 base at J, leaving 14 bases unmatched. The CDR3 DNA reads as TGTGCCAGCAGCTCCCCTGGACTAGCGACAGTGGCGTCCTACAATGAGCAGTTCTTC. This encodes CASSSPGLATVASYNEQFF.

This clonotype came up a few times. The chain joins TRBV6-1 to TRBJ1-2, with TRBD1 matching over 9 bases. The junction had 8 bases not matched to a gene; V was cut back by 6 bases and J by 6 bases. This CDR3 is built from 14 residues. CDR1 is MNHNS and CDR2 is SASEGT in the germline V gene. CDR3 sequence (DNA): TGTGCCAGCAGCCTCCCGGGACAGGGTGATGGCTACACCTTC. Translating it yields CASSLPGQGDGYTF.